The 21 T cell receptor beta chains below come from one sample, sequenced in a study of Tregs in tolerant kidney transplant recipients. Here immunoSEQ multiplex PCR was the method, and the copy in TCRdb shows in-frame clones only, minus some. The sample contains some 71,000 clones, approximately 91% of which appear only once. The specimen was CD4+ T cells from blood, collected before the transplant. The receptors originated from a human donor who received a combined kidney and bone marrow transplant.

The rearrangement uses TRBV25-1 and TRBJ2-7; possible D gene TRBD1, 5 bases. Trimming stripped 1 base from V and 7 bases from J, with 11 bases between. The germline V gene has CDR1 MGHDK and CDR2 SYGVNS. CDR3 length equals 13 residues. The CDR3 loop reads CASSESRKGEQYF. As DNA, the CDR3 is TGTGCCAGCAGTGAATCTCGAAAGGGGGAGCAGTACTTC.

The chain employs TRBV5-1 and TRBJ2-7, with 7 bases identical to TRBD2. V gave up 2 bases and J gave up 4 bases; unmatched junction bases: 9. This CDR3 has 15 amino acids. Germline CDR1 is SGHRS and CDR2 is YFSETQ. The CDR3 region is CASSFRAGEQYEQYF. CDR3 nucleotides: TGCGCCAGCAGCTTCCGGGCGGGAGAGCAGTACGAGCAGTACTTC.

The chain combines TRBV6-5 with TRBJ2-2; D might be TRBD2 (6 bases). V was shortened by 5 bases and J by 4 bases, with 8 bases between the two germline ends. Germline V gene sequence: CDR1 MNHEY, CDR2 SVGAGI. The CDR3 has 13 amino acids. The DNA of the CDR3 is TGTGCCAGCAGTGCGGGGACCACCGGGGAGCTGTTTTTT. This sequence encodes CASSAGTTGELFF.

The CDR3 nucleotides are TGTGCCAGCGGGGAGTTGGGAGACTACACCTTC. The encoded protein is CASGELGDYTF. This chain links TRBV14 with TRBJ1-2; D not certain. Between the trimmed V and J ends, which lost 8 bases and 10 bases, there was a span of 14 bases. The CDR3 loop spans 11 amino acids. Germline values: CDR1 SGHDN, CDR2 FVKESK.

V and J are TRBV29-1 and TRBJ2-1; 10 bases are a match to TRBD1. Germline loops: CDR1 SQVTM, CDR2 ANQGSEA. The V segment lost 8 bases and the J segment 2 bases; nucleotides outside the gene matches: 3. The CDR3 length is 13 residues. The chain's CDR3 is CSIGTGAYNEQFF. In DNA form, the CDR3 reads TGCAGCATAGGGACAGGGGCCTACAATGAGCAGTTCTTC.

This chain joins TRBV21-1 and TRBJ1-1; the table's D gene call, TRBD1, was not cross checked with the DNA. TRBV21-1 is given as a pseudogene. The CDR3 spans 16 residues. The CDR3 DNA sequence: TGTGCCAGCAGCAACTTCAGGGCCGACCTGGACACTGAAGCTTTCTTT. Residues: CASSNFRADLDTEAFF.

This CDR3 is CASGTPTDTQYF. In DNA, the CDR3 is TGTGCCAGCGGGACACCCACAGATACGCAGTATTTT. The V gene is TRBV28, the J gene TRBJ2-3; a possible D gene is TRBD1 (6 bases). CDR1 and CDR2 from the germline V gene are MDHEN and SYDVKM. CDR3 length equals 12 residues. Trimming took off 8 bases at V and 2 bases at J, with 8 bases between the two ends.

This chain joins TRBV7-3 and TRBJ1-1; no clear D gene. Trimming removed 2 bases at V and 0 bases at J, with 7 bases between. This CDR3 region has 14 residues. Germline-derived CDR1 and CDR2 are SGHTA and FQGTGA. CDR3 bases: TGTGCCAGCAGCTTAGGAGGGCTGAACACTGAAGCTTTCTTT. Translation: CASSLGGLNTEAFF.

This clone was picked up a small number of times. The chain recombines TRBV28 with TRBJ1-3; D may be TRBD1 (5 bases). Trimming shortened V by 6 bases and J by 0 bases, and 15 bases separated the two germline ends. Per the germline V gene, CDR1 is MDHEN and CDR2 is SYDVKM. CDR3 length: 16 residues. CDR3 protein: CASSPGGDFSGNTIYF. The CDR3 DNA sequence: TGTGCCAGCAGCCCTGGAGGGGATTTCTCTGGAAACACCATATATTTT.

This chain links TRBV28 with TRBJ2-3, with 14 bases aligning to TRBD2. Germline V gives CDR1 MDHEN, CDR2 SYDVKM. Losses at the gene ends were 2 bases for V and 2 bases for J; bases not matched to a gene: 9. The CDR3 covers 19 residues. The CDR3 DNA is TGTGCCAGCAGTTTAGGGACTAGCGGGAGAATAGCACACACAGATACGCAGTATTTT. Its translation is CASSLGTSGRIAHTDTQYF.

The chain joins TRBV7-9 to TRBJ1-1; 10 bases match TRBD1. Trimming removed 5 bases from V and 6 bases from J; junction bases left unmatched: 6. This CDR3 is 14 amino acids long. Germline V CDR1 and CDR2: SEHNR, FQNEAQ (reference sequence). The CDR3 DNA follows: TGTGCCAGCAGCCGAAGACAGGGGGCCTCTGAAGCTTTCTTT. Amino acids: CASSRRQGASEAFF.

V usage is TRBV5-6 and J usage is TRBJ2-1; TRBD2 is a possible D gene (6 bases). Trimming left V 2 bases short and J 0 bases short, with 9 bases between. This CDR3 region has 15 residues. Germline assignment: CDR1 SGHDT and CDR2 YYEEEE. CDR3 in amino acids: CASSFPAGSYNEQFF. The CDR3 DNA reads TGTGCCAGCAGCTTTCCAGCGGGCTCCTACAATGAGCAGTTCTTC.

J is TRBJ2-7 and V is TRBV11-2, with 9 positions matching TRBD1. CDR3 length equals 15 residues. V lost 6 bases, J lost 5 bases, and 11 bases stayed unmatched. Germline V gene data show CDR1 as SGHAT and CDR2 as FQNNGV. DNA for the CDR3: TGTGCCAGCAGGGGGAGCCGGGACAGGGCCCACGAGCAGTACTTC. This encodes CASRGSRDRAHEQYF. Variable domain in full (rest from reference TRBV11-2 and TRBJ2-7): EAGVAQSPRYKIIEKRQSVAFWCNPISGHATLYWYQQILGQGPKLLIQFQNNGVVDDSQLPKDRFSAERLKGVDSTLKIQPAKLEDSAVYLCASRGSRDRAHEQYFGPGTRLTVT.

The V call is TRBV28, the J call TRBJ1-2, with 8 bases fitting TRBD1. V gave up 1 base and J gave up 4 bases; unmatched junction bases: 2. This CDR3 comprises 14 residues. Per the germline V gene, CDR1 is MDHEN and CDR2 is SYDVKM. The DNA for the CDR3 is TGTGCCAGCAGTTTATTAGGACAGGGCTATGGCTACACCTTC. Protein sequence: CASSLLGQGYGYTF.

The chain combines TRBV5-1 with TRBJ1-1; a possible D gene is TRBD1 (5 bases). CDR3 length equals 15 residues. Trimming pared 5 bases from V and 0 bases from J, leaving 14 bases between. CDR1 and CDR2 (germline): SGHRS, YFSETQ. The CDR3 loop reads CASRVTGGMNTEAFF. The CDR3 DNA sequence: TGCGCCAGCAGAGTAACAGGAGGGATGAACACTGAAGCTTTCTTT.

V usage is TRBV5-1 and J usage is TRBJ2-1; 7 bases line up with TRBD2. The CDR3 has 14 amino acids. CDR1 is SGHRS and CDR2 is YFSETQ in the germline V gene. The junction had 5 bases not matched to a gene; V was cut back by 0 bases and J by 8 bases. CDR3: CASSLDGEGYEQFF. The CDR3 DNA reads TGCGCCAGCAGCTTGGATGGGGAGGGCTATGAGCAGTTCTTC.

The chain links TRBV5-1 to TRBJ1-5; D uncertain. Germline values: CDR1 SGHRS, CDR2 YFSETQ. V was trimmed by 4 bases and J by 3 bases, leaving 8 bases between them. This CDR3 has 13 amino acids. CDR3 loop: CASSRGDNQPQHF. The CDR3 DNA is TGCGCCAGCAGCCGGGGAGACAATCAGCCCCAGCATTTT.

This clone is a singleton in its sample. This chain joins TRBV29-1 and TRBJ1-1; 8 bases fit TRBD1. Germline CDR1 and CDR2: SQVTM and ANQGSEA. The CDR3 contains 14 residues. After removal of 1 base from V and 3 bases from J, the junction contained 4 bases not matched to a gene. CDR3 nucleotide sequence: TGCAGCGTTGAAGCAGGGGGCGCAGACACTGAAGCTTTCTTT. The encoded protein is CSVEAGGADTEAFF.

Here the CDR3 reads CASSEQRGPYEQYF. CDR3 coding DNA: TGTGCCAGCAGTGAACAGCGGGGCCCCTACGAGCAGTACTTC. The chain has TRBV2 and TRBJ2-7; 7 bases align to TRBD2. CDR1 is SNHLY, CDR2 FYNNEI, per germline. V trimming: 2 bases; J trimming: 2 bases; junction bases outside the gene matches: 3. This CDR3 contains 14 residues. Looking up the rest from reference TRBV2 and TRBJ2-7 gives the full variable domain: EPEVTQTPSHQVTQMGQEVILRCVPISNHLYFYWYRQILGQKVEFLVSFYNNEISEKSEIFDDQFSVERPDGSNFTLKIRSTKLEDSAMYFCASSEQRGPYEQYFGPGTRLTVT.

This clone occurred a few times. This CDR3 reads CASSQSDGDEKLFF. As DNA, the CDR3 is TGTGCCAGCAGCCAGAGTGATGGTGATGAAAAACTGTTTTTT. This chain uses TRBV16 with TRBJ1-4; D ambiguous. V was pared by 3 bases and J by 6 bases, with 11 bases between. The CDR3 sequence is 14 residues long. Germline lookup yields CDR1 KGHSY and CDR2 FQNENV.

The chain has TRBV19 and TRBJ2-7, with 10 bases matching TRBD2. The J segment lost 3 bases and the V segment lost 4 bases, leaving 9 bases of the junction unmatched. Germline V gene lookup returns CDR1 LNHDA and CDR2 SQIVND (reference sequence). The CDR3 contains 16 residues. This CDR3 reads CASSTQGAGGDYEQYF. The CDR3 DNA is TGTGCCAGTAGTACCCAAGGAGCGGGAGGGGACTACGAGCAGTACTTC.